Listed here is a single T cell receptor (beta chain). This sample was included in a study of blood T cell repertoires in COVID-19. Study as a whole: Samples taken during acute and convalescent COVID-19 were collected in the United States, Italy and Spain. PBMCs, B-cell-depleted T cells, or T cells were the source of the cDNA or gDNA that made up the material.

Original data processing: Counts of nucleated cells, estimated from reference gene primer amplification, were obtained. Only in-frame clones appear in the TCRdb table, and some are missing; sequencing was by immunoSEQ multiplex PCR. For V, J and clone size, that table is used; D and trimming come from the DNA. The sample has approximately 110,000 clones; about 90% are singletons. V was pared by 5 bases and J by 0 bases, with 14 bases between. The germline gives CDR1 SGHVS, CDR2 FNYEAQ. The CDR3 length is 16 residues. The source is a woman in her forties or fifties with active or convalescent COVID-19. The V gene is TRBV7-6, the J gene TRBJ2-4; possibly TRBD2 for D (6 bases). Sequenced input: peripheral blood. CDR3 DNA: TGTGCCAGCAGCCTCGGGACTGTCTTAGCCAAAAACATTCAGTACTTC. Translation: CASSLGTVLAKNIQYF.